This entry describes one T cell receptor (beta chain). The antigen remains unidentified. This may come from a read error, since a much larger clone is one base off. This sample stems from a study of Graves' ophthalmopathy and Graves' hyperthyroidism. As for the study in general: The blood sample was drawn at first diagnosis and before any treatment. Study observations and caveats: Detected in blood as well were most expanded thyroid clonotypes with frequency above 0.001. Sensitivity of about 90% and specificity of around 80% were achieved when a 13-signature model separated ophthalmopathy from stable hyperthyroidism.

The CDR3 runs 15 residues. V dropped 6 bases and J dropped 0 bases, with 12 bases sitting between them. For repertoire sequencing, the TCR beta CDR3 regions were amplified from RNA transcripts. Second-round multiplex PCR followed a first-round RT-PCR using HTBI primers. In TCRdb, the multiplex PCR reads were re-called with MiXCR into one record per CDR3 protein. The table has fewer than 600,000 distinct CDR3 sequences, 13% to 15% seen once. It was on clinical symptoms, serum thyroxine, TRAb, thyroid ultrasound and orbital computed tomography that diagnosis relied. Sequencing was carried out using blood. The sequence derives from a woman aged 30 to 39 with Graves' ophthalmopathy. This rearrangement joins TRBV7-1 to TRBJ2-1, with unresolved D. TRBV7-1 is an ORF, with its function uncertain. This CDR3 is CASRSWAISYNEQFF. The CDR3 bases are TGTGCCAGCAGGTCCTGGGCGATCTCCTACAATGAGCAGTTCTTC.